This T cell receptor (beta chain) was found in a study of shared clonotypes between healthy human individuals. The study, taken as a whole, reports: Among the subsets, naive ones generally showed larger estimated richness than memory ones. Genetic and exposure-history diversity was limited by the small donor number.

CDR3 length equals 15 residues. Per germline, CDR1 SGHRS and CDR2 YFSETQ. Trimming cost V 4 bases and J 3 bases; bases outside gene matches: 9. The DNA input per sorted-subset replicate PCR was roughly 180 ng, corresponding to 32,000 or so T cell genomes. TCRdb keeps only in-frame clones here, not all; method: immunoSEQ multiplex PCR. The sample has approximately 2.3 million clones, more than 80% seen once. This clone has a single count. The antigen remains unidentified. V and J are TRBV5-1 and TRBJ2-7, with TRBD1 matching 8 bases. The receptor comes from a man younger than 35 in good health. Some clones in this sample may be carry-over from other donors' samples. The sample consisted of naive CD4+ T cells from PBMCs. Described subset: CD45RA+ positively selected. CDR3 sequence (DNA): TGCGCCAGCAGCGCCGGACAGGGTGGGAACTACGAGCAGTACTTC. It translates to CASSAGQGGNYEQYF.